Each of the 8 T cell receptor beta chains below was sequenced from the same sample in a study of T cell responses to AZD1222 COVID-19 vaccine. Assay used: immunoSEQ multiplex PCR; TCRdb lists only in-frame clones, some missing. This repertoire shows some 120,000 clones, about 85% found once; its top ten account for 4% to 5.5%. The sample in question was peripheral blood, obtained on day 0 of AZD1222 vaccination. These receptors were collected from an adult in good health.

The chain combines TRBV3-1 (or the pseudogene TRBV3-2) with TRBJ2-5, with D possibly being TRBD1 (5 bases). The V gene's germline CDR1 is LGHDT and CDR2 YNNKEL (reference sequence). This CDR3 contains 14 residues. V lost 3 bases, J lost 0 bases, and 8 bases lay in between. The CDR3 coding sequence is TGTGCCAGCAGCCACACCAGGGACCAAGAGACCCAGTACTTC. Translating it yields CASSHTRDQETQYF.

The J gene is TRBJ2-7, the V gene TRBV5-1; D may match TRBD1 or TRBD2 (5 bases each). This CDR3 region has 16 residues. V lost 0 bases to trimming and J lost 5 bases, with 18 bases between them. Germline CDR1 and CDR2: SGHRS and YFSETQ. CDR3 in amino acids: CASSLAPGRAYDEQYF. Here the CDR3 DNA reads TGCGCCAGCAGCTTGGCCCCAGGGCGGGCTTACGACGAGCAGTACTTC.

CDR3 in amino acids: CASSGAARGRPVEQYF. CDR3 DNA: TGCGCCAGCAGCGGGGCCGCCAGGGGGCGGCCCGTCGAGCAGTACTTC. The chain links TRBV10-2 to TRBJ2-7; TRBD1 aligns across 8 bases. Germline CDR1 is WSHSY and CDR2 is SAAADI. The CDR3 is made up of 16 amino acids. V was pared by 6 bases and J by 6 bases, with 16 bases of the junction left unmatched.

The rearrangement joins TRBV7-2 to TRBJ2-7; D might be TRBD1 (6 bases). The CDR3 totals 15 residues. Germline V CDR1 and CDR2: SGHTA, FQGNSA. With 3 bases removed from V and 5 bases from J, the gap between germline ends came to 17 bases. The CDR3 DNA reads TGTGCCAGCAGCTTGGTCGGGACAATCGGTCACGAGCAGTACTTC. This encodes CASSLVGTIGHEQYF.

J is TRBJ2-3 and V is TRBV7-2, with 10 bases fitting TRBD1. Trimming at V came to 8 bases and at J to 4 bases, leaving 3 bases not matched to a gene. This CDR3 contains 13 residues. The germline V gene encodes CDR1 SGHTA and CDR2 FQGNSA. CDR3 bases: TGTGCCAGCGGGGGACAGGGGCCAGATACGCAGTATTTT. It is translated as CASGGQGPDTQYF.

This sequence joins TRBV9 and TRBJ2-5; no reliable D call. The CDR3 is 14 residues long. Per germline, CDR1 SGDLS and CDR2 YYNGEE. The V and J ends lost 0 bases and 3 bases respectively, with 9 bases between them. This chain's CDR3 is CASSVGQKKETQYF. The CDR3, as DNA: TGTGCCAGCAGCGTAGGCCAGAAGAAAGAGACCCAGTACTTC. Combining the CDR3 with reference TRBV9 and TRBJ2-5 gives the whole variable domain DSGVTQTPKHLITATGQRVTLRCSPRSGDLSVYWYQQSLDQGLQFLIQYYNGEERAKGNILERFSAQQFPDLHSELNLSSLELGDSALYFCASSVGQKKETQYFGPGTRLLVL.

This chain connects TRBV7-8 to TRBJ2-1, with D perhaps matching TRBD1 (7 bases). Germline lookup yields CDR1 SGHVS and CDR2 FQNEAQ. The germline V and J ends were trimmed by 4 bases and 10 bases, with 17 bases remaining between them. This CDR3 contains 14 residues. This CDR3 is CASSSEGAHLEQFF. The CDR3 nucleotides are TGTGCCAGCAGCTCGGAGGGGGCGCATTTGGAGCAGTTCTTC.

In its sample, this clone was seen once. V and J are TRBV4-3 and TRBJ2-7; 8 bases agree with TRBD1. V lost 0 bases and J lost 4; bases outside the gene matches: 5. Germline CDR1 reads LGHNA; CDR2 reads YSLEER. The CDR3 covers 15 residues. CDR3 nucleotides: TGCGCCAGCAGCCAAGAACGACAGGGGTTTTACGAGCAGTACTTC. Protein: CASSQERQGFYEQYF.